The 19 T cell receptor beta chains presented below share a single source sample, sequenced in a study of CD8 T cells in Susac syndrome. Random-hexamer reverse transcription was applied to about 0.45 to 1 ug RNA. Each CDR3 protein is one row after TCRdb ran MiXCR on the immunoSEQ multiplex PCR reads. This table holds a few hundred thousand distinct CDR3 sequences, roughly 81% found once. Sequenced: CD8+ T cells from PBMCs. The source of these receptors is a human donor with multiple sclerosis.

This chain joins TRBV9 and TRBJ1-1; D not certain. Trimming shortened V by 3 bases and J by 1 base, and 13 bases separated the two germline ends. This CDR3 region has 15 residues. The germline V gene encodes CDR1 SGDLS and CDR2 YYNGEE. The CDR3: CASSARPGRNTEAFF. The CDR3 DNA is TGTGCCAGCAGCGCGAGGCCGGGGAGGAACACTGAAGCTTTCTTT.

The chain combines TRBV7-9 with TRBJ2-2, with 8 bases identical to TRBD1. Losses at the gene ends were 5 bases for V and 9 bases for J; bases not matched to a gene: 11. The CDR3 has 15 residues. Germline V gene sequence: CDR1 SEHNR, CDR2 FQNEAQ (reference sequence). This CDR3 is CASSPDRDGGRELFF. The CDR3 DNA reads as TGTGCCAGCAGCCCGGACAGGGATGGTGGCAGGGAGCTGTTTTTT.

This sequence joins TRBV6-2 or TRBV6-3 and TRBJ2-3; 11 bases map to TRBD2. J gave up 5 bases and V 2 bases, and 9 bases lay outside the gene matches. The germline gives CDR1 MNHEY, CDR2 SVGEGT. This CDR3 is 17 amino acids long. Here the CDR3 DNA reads TGTGCCAGCAGTTACCTGACTAGCGGGACTTTTCTAGATACGCAGTATTTT. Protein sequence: CASSYLTSGTFLDTQYF.

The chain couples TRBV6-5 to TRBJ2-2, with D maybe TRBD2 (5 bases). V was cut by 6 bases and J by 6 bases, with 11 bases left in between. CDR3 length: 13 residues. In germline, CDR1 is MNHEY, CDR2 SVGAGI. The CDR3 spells CASSLRAAGELFF. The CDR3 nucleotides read TGTGCCAGCAGCCTCAGAGCGGCCGGGGAGCTGTTTTTT.

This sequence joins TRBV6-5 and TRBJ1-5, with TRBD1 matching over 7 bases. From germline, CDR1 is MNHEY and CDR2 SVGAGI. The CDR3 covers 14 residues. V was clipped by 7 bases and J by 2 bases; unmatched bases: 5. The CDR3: CASTPGTGNQPQHF. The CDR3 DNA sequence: TGTGCCAGCACCCCCGGGACAGGCAATCAGCCCCAGCATTTT.

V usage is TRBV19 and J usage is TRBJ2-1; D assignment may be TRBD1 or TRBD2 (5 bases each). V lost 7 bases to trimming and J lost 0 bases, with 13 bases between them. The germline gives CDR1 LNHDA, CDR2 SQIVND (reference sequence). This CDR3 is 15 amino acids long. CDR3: CASTGTESSYNEQFF. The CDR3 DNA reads TGTGCCAGTACTGGGACGGAGAGCTCCTACAATGAGCAGTTCTTC. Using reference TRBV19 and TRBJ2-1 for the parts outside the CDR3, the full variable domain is DGGITQSPKYLFRKEGQNVTLSCEQNLNHDAMYWYRQDPGQGLRLIYYSQIVNDFQKGDIAEGYSVSREKKESFPLTVTSAQKNPTAFYLCASTGTESSYNEQFFGPGTRLTVL.

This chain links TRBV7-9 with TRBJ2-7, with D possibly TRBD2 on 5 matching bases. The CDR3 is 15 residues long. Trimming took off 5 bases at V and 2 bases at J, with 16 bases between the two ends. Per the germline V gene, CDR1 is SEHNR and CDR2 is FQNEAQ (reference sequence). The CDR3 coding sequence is TGTGCCAGCAGCCCCAGGACCGGACTCCCCTACGAGCAGTACTTC. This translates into CASSPRTGLPYEQYF. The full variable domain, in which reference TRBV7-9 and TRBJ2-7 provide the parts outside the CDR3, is DTGVSQNPRHKITKRGQNVTFRCDPISEHNRLYWYRQTLGQGPEFLTYFQNEAQLEKSRLLSDRFSAERPKGSFSTLEIQRTEQGDSAMYLCASSPRTGLPYEQYFGPGTRLTVT.

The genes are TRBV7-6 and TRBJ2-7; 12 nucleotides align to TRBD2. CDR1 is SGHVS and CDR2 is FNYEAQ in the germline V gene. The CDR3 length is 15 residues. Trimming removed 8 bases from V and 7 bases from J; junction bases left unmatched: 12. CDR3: CASGLAGGPREEQYF. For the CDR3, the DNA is TGTGCCAGCGGGCTAGCGGGAGGGCCTAGGGAAGAGCAGTACTTC.

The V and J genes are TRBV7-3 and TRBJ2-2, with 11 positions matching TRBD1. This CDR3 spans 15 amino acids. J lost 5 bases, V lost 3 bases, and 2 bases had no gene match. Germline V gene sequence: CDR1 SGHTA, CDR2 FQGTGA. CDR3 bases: TGTGCCAGCAGCTTGGACAGGGGGCGGACCGGGGAGCTGTTTTTT. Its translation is CASSLDRGRTGELFF.

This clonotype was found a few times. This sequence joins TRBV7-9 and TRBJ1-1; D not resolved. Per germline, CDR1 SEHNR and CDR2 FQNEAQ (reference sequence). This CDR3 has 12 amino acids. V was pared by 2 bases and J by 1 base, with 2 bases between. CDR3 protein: CASSLQNTEAFF. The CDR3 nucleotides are TGTGCCAGCAGCTTACAGAACACTGAAGCTTTCTTT.

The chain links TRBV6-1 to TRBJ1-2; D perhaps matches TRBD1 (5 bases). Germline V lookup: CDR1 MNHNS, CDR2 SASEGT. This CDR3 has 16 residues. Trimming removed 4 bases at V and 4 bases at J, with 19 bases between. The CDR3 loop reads CASSGWGEYEFYGYTF. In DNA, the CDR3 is TGTGCCAGCAGTGGATGGGGGGAGTACGAGTTCTATGGCTACACCTTC.

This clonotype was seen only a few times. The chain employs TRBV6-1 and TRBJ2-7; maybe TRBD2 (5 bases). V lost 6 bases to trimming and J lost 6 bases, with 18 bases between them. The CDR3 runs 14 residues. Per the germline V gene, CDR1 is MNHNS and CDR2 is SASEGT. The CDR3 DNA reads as TGTGCCAGCAGCCCCGGATTTATACGGGGCGAGCAGTACTTC. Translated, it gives CASSPGFIRGEQYF.

The CDR3 DNA follows: TGTGCCAGCAGAGCCGCGGGACAGGGGATCTACGAGCAGTACTTC. This codes for CASRAAGQGIYEQYF. The chain carries TRBV12-3 or TRBV12-4 and TRBJ2-7; 10 bases fit TRBD1. This CDR3 comprises 15 residues. V shed 6 bases, J shed 3 bases, and the junction held 8 bases outside the gene matches.

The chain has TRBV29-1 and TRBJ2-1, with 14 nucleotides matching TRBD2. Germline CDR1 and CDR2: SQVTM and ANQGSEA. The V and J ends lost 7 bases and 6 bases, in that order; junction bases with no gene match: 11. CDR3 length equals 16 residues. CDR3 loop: CSGTGTSGSFSNEQFF. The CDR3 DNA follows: TGCAGCGGGACTGGGACTAGCGGGAGCTTTAGCAATGAGCAGTTCTTC.

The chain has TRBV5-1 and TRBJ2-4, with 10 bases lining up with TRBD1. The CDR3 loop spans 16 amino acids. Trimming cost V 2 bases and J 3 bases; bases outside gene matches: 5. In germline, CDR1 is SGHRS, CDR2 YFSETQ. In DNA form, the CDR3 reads TGCGCCAGCAGCTTTCCCGGGACAGGGGACAAAAACATTCAGTACTTC. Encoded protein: CASSFPGTGDKNIQYF.

CDR3 in DNA: TGCAGCGTTGGTACACGCGGGAGCCAGACCTACAATGAGCAGTTCTTC. It is translated as CSVGTRGSQTYNEQFF. V is TRBV29-1 and J is TRBJ2-1, with 7 bases matching TRBD2. Trimming took 4 bases from V and 2 from J; bases not matched to a gene: 11. This CDR3 is 16 amino acids long. From germline, CDR1 is SQVTM and CDR2 ANQGSEA.

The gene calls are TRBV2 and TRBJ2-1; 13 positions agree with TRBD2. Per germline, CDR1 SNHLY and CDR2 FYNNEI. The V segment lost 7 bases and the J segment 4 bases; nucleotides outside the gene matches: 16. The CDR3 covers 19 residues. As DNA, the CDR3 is TGTGCCAGCAACCCGACCGGGACTAGCGGGGCCCAGGGATACAATGAGCAGTTCTTC. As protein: CASNPTGTSGAQGYNEQFF.

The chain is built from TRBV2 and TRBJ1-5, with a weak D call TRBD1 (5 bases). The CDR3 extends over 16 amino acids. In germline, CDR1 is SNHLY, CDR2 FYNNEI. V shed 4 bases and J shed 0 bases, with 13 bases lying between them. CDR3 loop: CASSVDSSYSNQPQHF. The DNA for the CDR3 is TGTGCCAGCAGTGTCGACAGCTCTTATAGCAATCAGCCCCAGCATTTT.

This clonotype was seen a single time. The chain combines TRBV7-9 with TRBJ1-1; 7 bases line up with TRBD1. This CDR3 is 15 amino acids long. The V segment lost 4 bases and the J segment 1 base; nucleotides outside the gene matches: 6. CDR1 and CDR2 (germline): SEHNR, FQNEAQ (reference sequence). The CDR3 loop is CASSSNRDRNTEAFF. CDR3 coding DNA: TGTGCCAGCAGCTCAAACCGGGACAGGAACACTGAAGCTTTCTTT. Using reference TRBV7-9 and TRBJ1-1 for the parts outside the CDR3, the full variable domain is DTGVSQNPRHKITKRGQNVTFRCDPISEHNRLYWYRQTLGQGPEFLTYFQNEAQLEKSRLLSDRFSAERPKGSFSTLEIQRTEQGDSAMYLCASSSNRDRNTEAFFGQGTRLTVV.